This section outlines one TCR beta chain sequence together with its context. Its antigen is unknown. From each donor, a roughly 2.7 ml peripheral blood sample was collected into PAXgene tubes and kept at -80 degrees C. Total RNA was isolated from whole blood with the PAXgene blood miRNA kit on an automated QIAcube, without T cell sorting. Peripheral blood from monozygotic twin pairs who were concordant or discordant for inflammatory bowel disease underwent deep TCRalpha and TCRbeta repertoire profiling using unique molecular barcoding. For every twin pair, smoking habits were documented, and each individual was categorised as a current, former or never smoker. These data originate in a study of monozygotic twins with inflammatory bowel disease (dated by TCRdb to between 2018 and 2020). Notes on the research overall: In total, around 28 monozygotic twin pairs made up the full study: 19 Danish pairs, all IBD-discordant, plus nine German pairs, of which four were IBD-concordant and five were IBD-discordant. Disease-associated traits were sought mainly through comparisons between IBD patients and their genetically identical healthy co-twins within discordant pairs. Each individual had, on average, about 151 000 unique TCRalpha sequences and 181 000 unique TCRbeta sequences available for analysis. What the authors observed across the whole study: Compared with healthy twins, IBD patients shared fewer clonotypes with other individuals, and the difference was most pronounced in patients with signs of disease activity. The results gave no support for a single strong signal or clonotype linked to IBD. TCRbeta repertoire diversity, by inverse Simpson index, was decreased in IBD patients compared with their healthy co-twins. Because patients were on differing immunosuppressive treatments, the repertoires may have picked up extra background noise and inter-individual variability. Distinction between different T cell subtypes could not be achieved in the analysis. No difference in repertoire similarity was observed between concordant and discordant twins, possibly owing to limited statistical power.

Library generation was performed with 5' RACE. For each TCR library, approximately 3.5 ug of total RNA was used. For each sample, cDNA was synthesized in eight separate reactions using SMARTScribe reverse transcriptase. During cDNA synthesis, template switching introduced unique molecular identifiers that contained a 6-nucleotide sample barcode. Two nested PCRs of around 15 and 10 cycles amplified the TCRalpha and TCRbeta cDNA, and bead purification followed each PCR. Before amplification, the cDNA was treated with uracil DNA-glycosylase and purified using the QIAquick PCR purification kit. The second PCR was the step at which Illumina TruSeq-compatible adapters and sample-specific barcodes were added. Library quality and concentration were assessed using TapeStation and Qubit, and roughly 5 ng of each library was pooled. Sequencing of pooled libraries was carried out on an Illumina HiSeq2500 single-index Rapid Run using 2 x 100 bp reads and custom sequencing primers. For the original study's pipeline: MiGEC version 1.2.6 was used for UMI-based consensus assembly, which corrected PCR and sequencing errors. MiXCR version 2.1.1 was used to carry out V(D)J alignment, clonotype assembly and CDR3 extraction. Normalisation of gene usage, clonotype sharing and MAIT/NKT TCR abundance was achieved by analysing the top 1000, 10 000 and 20 000 clonotypes per sample. After downsampling to 27 000 UMIs, diversity was calculated as the inverse Simpson index using the vegan R package. Paired Mann-Whitney U tests were applied to discordant twin pairs, with Benjamini-Hochberg correction for multiple testing. TCRdb reprocessed the reads and provides one entry for every CDR3 protein sequence; no DNA is given. These V and J calls are TCRdb output, not the study's own analysis. The record for this sample contains more than 350,000 distinct CDR3 sequences. Jointly, the top ten make up about 2.3% of the sample.

The CDR3 runs 16 residues from the cysteine to the phenylalanine. No DNA was logged. Sequences SGHVS (CDR1) and FNYEAQ (CDR2) are obtained from the germline V gene. The sample was blood. This sequence was found in a human donor with ulcerative colitis or Crohn's disease, or a healthy co-twin of an affected twin (not recorded which). The chain employs TRBV7-6 and TRBJ2-3; TCRdb reports TRBD2, a call that lacks DNA to check it against. Here the CDR3 is given as CASSSGLAGPSDTQYF.